This T cell receptor (beta chain) was observed in a study of blood T cells in healthy people across ages. The V and J ends lost 6 bases and 6 bases respectively, with 15 bases between them. Germline values: CDR1 LGHDT, CDR2 YNNKEL (reference sequence). This CDR3 is built from 14 residues. Study-level points and caveats: Naive CD4+ cells and diversity were both higher in long-lived donors than in aged donors. Strong correlation was found linking TCR beta diversity to naive T cell percentage.

Collection of ten milliliters of peripheral blood was performed for each donor. Using a J-beta primer mix together with a sample-barcoded 5' primer, a second PCR was run for about 7 to 12 cycles. Tagging of each cDNA molecule was performed by a template-switch adaptor with 12 random nucleotides. TCRdb analysed the 5' RACE reads with MiXCR anew, one entry per CDR3 protein. The table lists about 970,000 distinct CDR3 sequences, just over 50% of them singletons. About this clonotype itself: What it recognizes is unknown.

The TCR comes from a woman aged 60-75 years in good health. What was sequenced was blood. The rearrangement uses TRBV3-1 and TRBJ2-1, with a tentative D call TRBD2 (5 bases). CDR3 region: CASSQDRDSNEQFF. The CDR3 nucleotides are TGTGCCAGCAGTCAGGATCGGGATAGCAATGAGCAGTTCTTC.